Each of the 14 T cell receptor beta chains below was sequenced from the same sample in a study of blood T cell repertoires in COVID-19. Assay: immunoSEQ multiplex PCR; the TCRdb copy retains only in-frame clones and omits some. The data hold 350,000 to 550,000 clones, with more than 85% observed a single time. Sample: peripheral blood. The source is a woman aged 25-40 years with acute or convalescent COVID-19.

The sample holds one count of this clone. The V gene is TRBV5-1, the J gene TRBJ2-2, with D tentatively TRBD2 (5 bases). The V and J ends lost 4 bases and 4 bases respectively, with 11 bases between them. The CDR3 extends over 14 amino acids. Per the germline V gene, CDR1 is SGHRS and CDR2 is YFSETQ. The CDR3 DNA sequence: TGCGCCAGCAGCCGCGACGGGGTCACCGGGGAGCTGTTTTTT. As protein: CASSRDGVTGELFF.

J is TRBJ1-1 and V is TRBV11-2, with D unresolved. V lost 5 bases to trimming and J lost 13 bases, with 38 bases between them. The CDR3 consists of 19 residues. Germline V gene sequence: CDR1 SGHAT, CDR2 FQNNGV. DNA of the CDR3: TGTGCCAGCAGCCGTTTAGCCCCAAGAAACCTCCAGCGGGCAGAGAACGTTTTCTTT. Its translation is CASSRLAPRNLQRAENVFF. The full variable domain, completed using reference TRBV11-2 and TRBJ1-1, is EAGVAQSPRYKIIEKRQSVAFWCNPISGHATLYWYQQILGQGPKLLIQFQNNGVVDDSQLPKDRFSAERLKGVDSTLKIQPAKLEDSAVYLCASSRLAPRNLQRAENVFFGQGTRLTVV.

The chain recombines TRBV12-5 with TRBJ2-7, with 7 bases lining up with TRBD1. Germline-derived CDR1 and CDR2 are LGHNT and FRNRAP. With 6 bases clipped from V and 1 base from J, the junction kept 3 bases outside the gene matches. The CDR3 runs 13 residues. CDR3 protein: CASGTGRSYEQYF. DNA of the CDR3: TGTGCTAGTGGGACAGGGCGGTCCTACGAGCAGTACTTC.

The V call is TRBV6-5, the J call TRBJ2-6; D is ambiguous. Germline CDR1 and CDR2: MNHEY and SVGAGI. CDR3 size: 14 residues. V lost 4 bases and J 4 bases, leaving 8 bases between the germline ends. The CDR3 is CASSSTMGANVLTF. CDR3 nucleotides: TGTGCCAGCAGTTCTACTATGGGGGCCAACGTCCTGACTTTC.

A remark on this clone: Relative to the germline gene, one junction end is altered; a read error may explain this. The V gene is TRBV2, the J gene TRBJ2-3, with a tentative D call TRBD2 (6 bases). The CDR3 runs to 18 residues. Germline loops: CDR1 SNHLY, CDR2 FYNNEI. The CDR3 protein is CANSIKTGDLHSTDTQYF. CDR3 DNA: TGTGCCAACAGTATCAAAACTGGGGACTTACACTCCACAGATACGCAGTATTTT.

The chain uses TRBV21-1 and TRBJ2-3; no DNA check was done on the table's D call, TRBD2. TRBV21-1 is described as a pseudogene. This CDR3 region has 18 residues. The CDR3 DNA sequence: TGTGCCAGCAGCAAAACTAGCGGGGATACGGTCGGCACAGATACGCAGTATTTT. It translates to CASSKTSGDTVGTDTQYF.

In DNA form, the CDR3 reads TGTGCCAGCACCCCTTCGGGGTCAATGGCCAAAAACATTCAGTACTTC. Amino acids: CASTPSGSMAKNIQYF. The rearrangement links TRBV28 to TRBJ2-4, with TRBD2 as a possible D gene (5 bases). This CDR3 spans 16 amino acids. The germline V and J ends were trimmed by 7 bases and 1 base, with 17 bases remaining between them. Per the germline V gene, CDR1 is MDHEN and CDR2 is SYDVKM. The whole variable domain, filled in from reference TRBV28 and TRBJ2-4, reads DVKVTQSSRYLVKRTGEKVFLECVQDMDHENMFWYRQDPGLGLRLIYFSYDVKMKEKGDIPEGYSVSREKKERFSLILESASTNQTSMYLCASTPSGSMAKNIQYFGAGTRLSVL.

This clone occurred once. V and J are TRBV5-1 and TRBJ2-7, with D possibly TRBD2 on 5 matching bases. Germline CDR1 SGHRS, CDR2 YFSETQ. Between the trimmed V and J ends, which lost 0 bases and 6 bases, there was a span of 13 bases. The CDR3 covers 14 residues. The CDR3 DNA follows: TGCGCCAGCAGCTTGGGATCGAGGGATTTCGAGCAGTACTTC. This codes for CASSLGSRDFEQYF. The variable domain in full, with the rest retrieved from reference TRBV5-1 and TRBJ2-7, is KAGVTQTPRYLIKTRGQQVTLSCSPISGHRSVSWYQQTPGQGLQFLFEYFSETQRNKGNFPGRFSGRQFSNSRSEMNVSTLELGDSALYLCASSLGSRDFEQYFGPGTRLTVT.

The V gene is TRBV7-3, the J gene TRBJ2-1, with D possibly TRBD2 on 6 matching bases. This CDR3 is 15 amino acids long. The V end was cut by 0 bases, the J end by 4 bases, with 10 bases between. Germline V gene sequence: CDR1 SGHTA, CDR2 FQGTGA. The CDR3 loop is CASSLTHGGYNEQFF. The CDR3 bases are TGTGCCAGCAGCTTAACCCACGGGGGTTACAATGAGCAGTTCTTC.

The chain has TRBV7-2 and TRBJ1-1; maybe TRBD1 (5 bases). From germline, CDR1 is SGHTA and CDR2 FQGNSA. Trimming took 1 base from V and 1 from J, leaving 10 bases between them. The CDR3 runs 15 residues. DNA for the CDR3: TGTGCCAGCAGCTTAGTGGCAGGGTCGAACACTGAAGCTTTCTTT. This encodes CASSLVAGSNTEAFF. Full variable domain (missing parts from reference TRBV7-2 and TRBJ1-1): GAGVSQSPSNKVTEKGKDVELRCDPISGHTALYWYRQSLGQGLEFLIYFQGNSAPDKSGLPSDRFSAERTGGSVSTLTIQRTQQEDSAVYLCASSLVAGSNTEAFFGQGTRLTVV.

The chain's CDR3 is CASSIGQGSTGELFF. CDR3 nucleotide sequence: TGCGCCAGCAGCATAGGACAGGGGAGCACCGGGGAGCTGTTTTTT. The rearrangement uses TRBV5-1 and TRBJ2-2; 9 bases are a match to TRBD1. Germline V lookup: CDR1 SGHRS, CDR2 YFSETQ. The junction had 5 bases not matched to a gene; V was cut back by 4 bases and J by 4 bases. The CDR3 spans 15 residues.

The table lists this clone with a count of one. The chain uses TRBV3-1 (or the pseudogene TRBV3-2) and TRBJ1-1; D possibly corresponds to TRBD1 (6 bases). This CDR3 spans 14 amino acids. Trimming removed 5 bases from V and 0 bases from J, with 10 bases in between. Germline V gene sequence: CDR1 LGHDT, CDR2 YNNKEL (reference sequence). The CDR3 DNA sequence: TGTGCCAGCAGCAACAGGGTCATGAACACTGAAGCTTTCTTT. Translating gives CASSNRVMNTEAFF.

The chain recombines TRBV24-1 with TRBJ1-2; D is unresolved. The CDR3 spans 11 residues. CDR1 is KGHDR and CDR2 is SFDVKD in the germline V gene. Trimming removed 4 bases from V and 8 bases from J, with 7 bases in between. The DNA of the CDR3 is TGTGCCACCAGTGAGGGCAAGGGCTACACCTTC. Amino acids: CATSEGKGYTF.

Here the CDR3 DNA reads TGTGCCAGCAGCTTAGAAGTCCTAGAGTGGAATGAGCAGTTCTTC. It encodes CASSLEVLEWNEQFF. The chain couples TRBV7-7 to TRBJ2-1; D is ambiguous. The CDR3 has 15 residues. CDR1 SSHAT and CDR2 FNYEAQ come from the germline V gene (reference sequence). V lost 1 base, J lost 7 bases, and 14 bases lay in between.